The rows below give T cell receptor beta chains drawn from one sample of a study of shared clonotypes between healthy human individuals. Measured with immunoSEQ multiplex PCR; TCRdb has only the in-frame clones, and not every one. Of fewer than 1 million clones listed, 90% to 98% are singletons. Sequences were obtained from naive CD8+ T cells sorted from blood. The source of these receptors is a man aged 25-45 years in good health. Each CDR3 is given without its conserved first and last residue. Fields, in order: CDR3 length, J gene, V gene, CDR3 protein.

11 | TRBJ2-7 | TRBV6-1 | ASTRGITYEQY
11 | TRBJ1-5 | TRBV25-1 | ASSPGQGTPQH
13 | TRBJ2-1 | TRBV18 | ASSLPQSGVYEQF
13 | TRBJ2-1 | TRBV7-6 | ASSAFLAAGNEQF
13 | TRBJ2-7 | TRBV5-1 | ASSGPQGTSYEQY
9 | TRBJ2-3 | TRBV9 | ASSPGGTQY
12 | TRBJ2-1 | TRBV28 | ASSPRTRGLEQF
10 | TRBJ2-5 | TRBV14 | ASSQEGETQY
11 | TRBJ2-5 | TRBV5-5 | ASRDVAYEPQY
10 | TRBJ1-2 | TRBV9 | ASSTRNYGYT
12 | TRBJ2-7 | TRBV7-9 | ASSGTDTSYEQY
13 | TRBJ1-5 | TRBV19 | ASSEGFAGYQPQH
12 | TRBJ2-3 | TRBV29-1 | SVPGATLTDTQY
14 | TRBJ2-7 | TRBV15 | ATSSVRLEINYEQY
11 | TRBJ2-7 | TRBV2 | ASRAGSVHEQY
11 | TRBJ1-2 | TRBV7-3 | ASSLGTGYGYT
13 | TRBJ2-7 | TRBV14 | ASSHFSGSSYEQY
13 | TRBJ2-2 | TRBV4-1 | ASSQVERGTGELF
12 | TRBJ2-1 | TRBV27 | ASKLAGGLNEQF
14 | TRBJ2-1 | TRBV14 | ASSQDMGAIYNEQF
10 | TRBJ1-1 | TRBV12-5 | ASGEGRTEAF
13 | TRBJ2-7 | TRBV9 | ASSVVASGSYEQY
13 | TRBJ2-7 | TRBV15 | ATSRDAGPTYEQY
14 | TRBJ2-2 | TRBV7-6 | ASTISGAANTGELF
13 | TRBJ2-5 | TRBV4-1 | ASSQVSGRAATQY
13 | TRBJ1-2 | TRBV5-1 | ASSTGTVGDYGYT
10 | TRBJ2-3 | TRBV7-2 | ASSPGGDTQY
11 | TRBJ2-1 | TRBV11-2 | ASSLPSNREQF
13 | TRBJ2-1 | TRBV21-1 | ASSKARGGYNEQF
14 | TRBJ1-2 | TRBV9 | ASSSSGPDDYYGYT
11 | TRBJ1-5 | TRBV19 | ASSVGPGRAQH
10 | TRBJ2-7 | TRBV6-1 | ASRGQVYEQY
11 | TRBJ2-1 | TRBV29-1 | SVRNRSYNEQF
14 | TRBJ2-7 | TRBV4-3 | ASSQEYDRGPYEQY
11 | TRBJ2-7 | TRBV7-9 | ASSHDRVYEQY
15 | TRBJ1-4 | TRBV11-2 | ASSRPGQGAFYEKLF
11 | TRBJ2-2 | TRBV18 | ASSPPGDRELF
15 | TRBJ2-1 | TRBV7-9 | ASSLPRVPHSYNEQF
13 | TRBJ1-4 | TRBV27 | ASSLLDRDREKLF
10 | TRBJ2-7 | TRBV9 | ASSDPPGEQY
16 | TRBJ2-2 | TRBV9 | ASSESGGGRINTGELF
12 | TRBJ2-1 | TRBV28 | ASSQGVSYNEQF
13 | TRBJ1-5 | TRBV15 | ATSKERGINQPQH
12 | TRBJ2-5 | TRBV4-1 | ASSQFSPQETQY
14 | TRBJ2-1 | TRBV7-6 | ASSLYAGVGHNEQF
12 | TRBJ2-1 | TRBV7-9 | ASSSQGAYNEQF
13 | TRBJ1-1 | TRBV7-2 | ASSLEGGLVTEAF
13 | TRBJ2-7 | TRBV5-4 | ASSLGSGSLDEQY